A few counts support the clone carrying this T cell receptor (beta chain). Its antigen is as yet unknown. This specimen includes other DNA sequences encoding the same CDR3. This entry belongs to a study of shared clonotypes between healthy human individuals. Study-wide results and caveats: It was the non-shared clonotypes that had lower generation probabilities than clonotypes shared by all four donors. A small donor pool kept down the genetic and exposure-history diversity that was represented.

V lost 2 bases, J lost 3 bases, and 0 bases lay in between. Per the germline V gene, CDR1 is SEHNR and CDR2 is FQNEAQ (reference sequence). The CDR3 is made up of 11 amino acids. In the study's own analysis: For the immunoSEQ data, sequences were junction-only without quality scores, so filtering differed. Sequencing was performed with immunoSEQ multiplex PCR; in TCRdb, only in-frame clones are kept and a portion is missing. The D gene and trimming were derived from the DNA, and the V and J assignments and clone size from that table. This table holds about 380,000 clones, 90% to 98% found once. Healthy and HIV-negative, the adult donors had no recent acute infections or vaccinations.

The sample was memory CD8+ T cells sorted from blood. Noted subset: CD45RO+ cells pooled with CCR7-negative TemRA cells. This receptor was taken from a man aged 25 to 45 in good health. The chain combines TRBV7-9 with TRBJ2-3; D gene unclear. CDR3 loop: CASSLTDTQYF. The CDR3 region has the DNA TGTGCCAGCAGCTTAACAGATACGCAGTATTTT.